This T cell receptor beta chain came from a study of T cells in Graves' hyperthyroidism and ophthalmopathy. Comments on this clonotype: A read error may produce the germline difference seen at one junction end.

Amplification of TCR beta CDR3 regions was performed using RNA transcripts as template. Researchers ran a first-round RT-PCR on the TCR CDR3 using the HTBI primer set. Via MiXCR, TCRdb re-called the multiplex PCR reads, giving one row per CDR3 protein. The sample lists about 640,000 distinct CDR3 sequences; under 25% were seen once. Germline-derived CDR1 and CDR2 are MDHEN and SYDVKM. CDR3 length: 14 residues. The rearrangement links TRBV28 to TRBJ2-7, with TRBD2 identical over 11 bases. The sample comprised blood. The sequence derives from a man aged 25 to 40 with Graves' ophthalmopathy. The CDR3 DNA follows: TGTGCCGGCAGCGGGGGACTAGCGGCTTTTGAGCAGTACTTC. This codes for CAGSGGLAAFEQYF.